A single sample gave rise to the 23 T cell receptor beta chains below, sequenced in a study of blood T cell repertoires in COVID-19. Only in-frame clones appear in the TCRdb table, and some are missing; sequencing was by immunoSEQ multiplex PCR. Counted here are roughly 500,000 clones, roughly nine tenths occurring once; the ten biggest clones make up under 9.5%. Sequenced input: PBMCs or T cells enriched from blood (not recorded which). The receptors derive from a woman aged 55-69 years who had recovered from COVID-19.

J is TRBJ2-1 and V is TRBV3-1 (or the pseudogene TRBV3-2), with D tentatively TRBD1 (6 bases). The CDR3 runs 15 residues. The germline gives CDR1 LGHDT, CDR2 YNNKEL (reference sequence). The ends were cut back, 1 base at V and 10 bases at J, with 17 bases in the middle. CDR3 nucleotide sequence: TGTGCCAGCAGCCAAGGTCGTACAGGGCATGGCGAGCAGTTCTTC. Encoded protein: CASSQGRTGHGEQFF.

The rearrangement uses TRBV2 and TRBJ2-2, with no clear D. Between the trimmed V and J ends, which lost 7 bases and 4 bases, there was a span of 13 bases. The CDR3 sequence is 14 residues long. From germline, CDR1 is SNHLY and CDR2 FYNNEI. CDR3: CASIERLPTGELFF. CDR3 bases: TGTGCCAGCATTGAGAGGTTACCCACCGGGGAGCTGTTTTTT.

This chain links TRBV5-1 with TRBJ1-5, with 10 nucleotides matching TRBD1. Trimming at V came to 5 bases and at J to 5 bases, leaving 7 bases not matched to a gene. Germline loops: CDR1 SGHRS, CDR2 YFSETQ. The CDR3 runs to 15 residues. The CDR3 region is CASREGQGSDQPQHF. The CDR3 nucleotides are TGCGCCAGCAGGGAGGGACAGGGGAGCGATCAGCCCCAGCATTTT.

The gene calls are TRBV3-1 (or the pseudogene TRBV3-2) and TRBJ1-1; D is perhaps TRBD1 (5 bases). Germline CDR1 LGHDT, CDR2 YNNKEL (reference sequence). V was clipped by 1 base and J by 5 bases, with 8 bases between them. The CDR3 runs 13 residues. As DNA, the CDR3 is TGTGCCAGCAGCCAAGGGGGCGAGACTGAAGCTTTCTTT. Residues: CASSQGGETEAFF.

The CDR3 spells CAISESRGLNTGELFF. DNA for the CDR3: TGTGCCATCAGTGAGTCTAGGGGGTTGAACACCGGGGAGCTGTTTTTT. V gene TRBV10-3 combines with J gene TRBJ2-2; D perhaps matches TRBD1 (6 bases). Trimming took 0 bases from V and 1 from J, leaving 9 bases between them. This CDR3 has 16 amino acids. The V gene's germline CDR1 is ENHRY and CDR2 SYGVKD.

V gene TRBV11-2 combines with J gene TRBJ2-5; D gene ambiguous. Germline V gene sequence: CDR1 SGHAT, CDR2 FQNNGV. The CDR3 is made up of 11 amino acids. Trimming shortened V by 3 bases and J by 7 bases, and 6 bases separated the two germline ends. CDR3 in DNA: TGTGCCAGCAGCTTTTCCGTGACCCAGTACTTC. Protein: CASSFSVTQYF. The variable domain in full, with the rest retrieved from reference TRBV11-2 and TRBJ2-5, is EAGVAQSPRYKIIEKRQSVAFWCNPISGHATLYWYQQILGQGPKLLIQFQNNGVVDDSQLPKDRFSAERLKGVDSTLKIQPAKLEDSAVYLCASSFSVTQYFGPGTRLLVL.

The chain has TRBV2 and TRBJ1-2; D is perhaps TRBD1 (6 bases). The germline V and J ends were trimmed by 4 bases and 8 bases, with 14 bases remaining between them. This CDR3 has 13 amino acids. Germline-derived CDR1 and CDR2 are SNHLY and FYNNEI. The CDR3 is CASSVAQGGGYTF. The CDR3 DNA follows: TGTGCCAGCAGTGTGGCACAGGGTGGGGGCTACACCTTC.

The chain employs TRBV19 and TRBJ1-2; 7 positions match TRBD1. V was clipped by 6 bases and J by 3 bases; unmatched bases: 10. CDR3 length equals 15 residues. Germline lookup yields CDR1 LNHDA and CDR2 SQIVND (reference sequence). CDR3 nucleotides: TGTGCCAGTAGAACACCACAGGGGATGTACTATGGCTACACCTTC. It encodes CASRTPQGMYYGYTF.

This clone appeared a few times. The V call is TRBV19, the J call TRBJ2-3; D might be TRBD2 (6 bases). V lost 7 bases and J 4 bases, leaving 21 bases between the germline ends. Germline assignment: CDR1 LNHDA and CDR2 SQIVND (reference sequence). This CDR3 contains 16 residues. The DNA of the CDR3 is TGTGCCAGTACTCACCCGGCGGGGAAAGGCCCAGATACGCAGTATTTT. This gives the protein CASTHPAGKGPDTQYF.

The chain employs TRBV6-5 and TRBJ2-7, with D hard to call. Germline V lookup: CDR1 MNHEY, CDR2 SVGAGI. V was shortened by 6 bases and J by 4 bases, with 10 bases between the two germline ends. The CDR3 sequence is 12 residues long. CDR3 loop: CASRPQNYEQYF. The CDR3 DNA follows: TGTGCCAGCAGGCCCCAGAATTACGAGCAGTACTTC.

This clone has a single count. The chain employs TRBV24-1 and TRBJ2-7, with D perhaps matching TRBD1 (5 bases). The germline V gene encodes CDR1 KGHDR and CDR2 SFDVKD. The CDR3 totals 13 residues. V was pared by 5 bases and J by 3 bases, with 10 bases between. In DNA, the CDR3 is TGTGCCACCAGTGCCGCCCAGGGCTACGAGCAGTACTTC. Translation gives CATSAAQGYEQYF.

In its sample, this clone was seen a few times. This chain uses TRBV9 with TRBJ2-7; D perhaps matches TRBD1 (6 bases). Germline CDR1 and CDR2: SGDLS and YYNGEE. The V end lost 2 bases, the J end lost 0 bases, and 15 bases lay between the germline ends. The CDR3 totals 16 residues. The CDR3 sequence is CASSVRPDSSSYEQYF. The DNA for the CDR3 is TGTGCCAGCAGCGTCCGACCGGACAGTAGCTCCTACGAGCAGTACTTC.

A single count supports this clone. V and J are TRBV20-1 and TRBJ2-7, with D possibly TRBD1 on 5 matching bases. In germline, CDR1 is DFQATT, CDR2 SNEGSKA (reference sequence). The CDR3 covers 16 residues. V lost 3 bases and J lost 5, with 23 bases in between. The CDR3 nucleotides read TGCAGTGCTAGTCCCCTAACTCAGGGAAGGTTAGACGAGCAGTACTTC. Translation: CSASPLTQGRLDEQYF.

J is TRBJ2-7 and V is TRBV28, with TRBD1 as a possible D gene (6 bases). The CDR3 consists of 14 residues. V dropped 6 bases and J dropped 1 base, with 13 bases sitting between them. In germline, CDR1 is MDHEN, CDR2 SYDVKM. The CDR3 protein is CASSPQGWSYEQYV. As DNA, the CDR3 is TGTGCCAGCAGCCCACAGGGTTGGTCCTACGAGCAGTACGTC.

This sequence joins TRBV12-3 or TRBV12-4 and TRBJ1-1; TRBD1 might be the D (5 bases). CDR3 length: 13 residues. V was clipped by 3 bases and J by 5 bases, with 10 bases between them. The CDR3 nucleotides read TGTGCCAGCAGTTTCAGGGTTATAACTGAAGCTTTCTTT. Translated: CASSFRVITEAFF.

This chain links TRBV6-2 or TRBV6-3 with TRBJ1-5; D uncertain. V lost 5 bases, J lost 3 bases, and 5 bases lay in between. CDR3 size: 12 residues. Germline lookup yields CDR1 MNHEY and CDR2 SVGEGT. The CDR3 DNA follows: TGTGCCAGCAGTCCGGTCAATCAGCCCCAGCATTTT. It encodes CASSPVNQPQHF.

The rearrangement links TRBV5-5 to TRBJ1-2; 8 nucleotides match TRBD1. With 2 bases clipped from V and 2 bases from J, the junction kept 2 bases outside the gene matches. This CDR3 contains 14 residues. Per the germline V gene, CDR1 is SGHKS and CDR2 is YYEKEE (reference sequence). CDR3 in DNA: TGTGCCAGCAGCTTCGGACAGGGCAACTATGGCTACACCTTC. Its protein product is CASSFGQGNYGYTF.

The gene calls are TRBV2 and TRBJ1-3, with a weak D call TRBD1 (5 bases). This CDR3 has 13 residues. With 8 bases removed from V and 4 bases from J, the gap between germline ends came to 12 bases. CDR1 is SNHLY, CDR2 FYNNEI, per germline. This CDR3 reads CASRQGEGNTIYF. The CDR3 nucleotides are TGTGCCAGCCGTCAGGGTGAAGGAAACACCATATATTTT.

The gene calls are TRBV7-8 and TRBJ2-5; maybe TRBD1 (6 bases). The germline V and J ends were trimmed by 4 bases and 2 bases, with 11 bases remaining between them. The CDR3 covers 14 residues. In germline, CDR1 is SGHVS, CDR2 FQNEAQ. The CDR3 sequence is CASSSWTAQETQYF. The CDR3 DNA is TGTGCCAGCAGCTCCTGGACAGCACAAGAGACCCAGTACTTC. Supplemented by reference TRBV7-8 and TRBJ2-5, the full variable domain reads GAGVSQSPRYKVAKRGQDVALRCDPISGHVSLFWYQQALGQGPEFLTYFQNEAQLDKSGLPSDRFFAERPEGSVSTLKIQRTQQEDSAVYLCASSSWTAQETQYFGPGTRLLVL.

V gene TRBV5-3 combines with J gene TRBJ1-5; TRBD1 might be the D (6 bases). TRBV5-3 is an ORF, with its function uncertain. Trimming cost V 7 bases and J 10 bases, with 18 bases left between them. The CDR3 extends over 13 amino acids. CDR3 amino acids: CARSGPGDNPQHF. CDR3 DNA: TGTGCCAGATCCGGACCTGGGGACAATCCCCAGCATTTT.

The chain uses TRBV2 and TRBJ2-7, with TRBD2 matching 7 bases. Germline V lookup: CDR1 SNHLY, CDR2 FYNNEI. The V and J ends lost 8 bases and 6 bases, in that order; junction bases with no gene match: 1. The CDR3 sequence is 10 residues long. The CDR3 sequence is CASGGVEQYV. The CDR3 DNA is TGTGCCAGCGGGGGGGTCGAGCAGTACGTC.

The V call is TRBV12-3 or TRBV12-4, the J call TRBJ1-5; the D gene is possibly TRBD1 (6 bases). The CDR3 loop spans 13 amino acids. Between the trimmed V and J ends, which lost 2 bases and 7 bases, there was a span of 9 bases. CDR3 sequence reads: CASSLLQGQPQHF. CDR3 bases: TGTGCCAGCAGTTTATTACAGGGCCAGCCCCAGCATTTT.

The J gene is TRBJ2-3, the V gene TRBV5-1; TRBD2 matches at 9 bases. Looked up from germline, CDR1 is SGHRS and CDR2 is YFSETQ. CDR3 size: 17 residues. Trimming removed 3 bases from V and 2 bases from J; junction bases left unmatched: 10. The CDR3 region has the DNA TGCGCCAGCAGCTCAATATTTAGCGGGGGCTACACAGATACGCAGTATTTT. Translation: CASSSIFSGGYTDTQYF.